The clone carrying this TCR beta chain has only a few counts. Its target is unknown. Trimming left V 0 bases short and J 7 bases short, with 12 bases between. The CDR3 is made up of 14 amino acids. From germline, CDR1 is LGHNA and CDR2 YNFKEQ. Unique molecular identifiers were incorporated when the TCRbeta library was constructed. TCRdb recomputed calls from the PCR reads with MiXCR, one row per CDR3 protein. The sample has 70,000 to 95,000 distinct CDR3 sequences, 15% to 20% seen once; the top ten hold about half. The data originate from a study of T-cell reconstitution after alpha-beta-depleted transplantation in children. General study results and limits: At the one-year point after transplant, T-cell counts and TCRbeta diversity were found to come mostly from T cells that had been newly produced. Some patients showed high day-60 TCRbeta diversity, which derived from surviving recipient T cells and thymic progenitors. After transplant, at about two months, alpha-beta T cells were reportedly derived from several hundred expanded graft clones.

Sample: PBMCs, mostly from graft donor cells, taken 360 days after TCRalphabeta/CD19-depleted stem cell transplant. The clonotype was recovered from a male patient aged 2 to 9 who had a stem cell transplant for acute lymphoblastic leukemia, so the T cells may come from the graft donor. The chain is built from TRBV4-2 and TRBJ1-2; TRBD1 might be the D (5 bases). In DNA form, the CDR3 reads TGTGCCAGCAGCCAAGATAAGGGGTGGGGTGGCTACACCTTC. Protein product: CASSQDKGWGGYTF.